The 5 T cell receptor beta chains below all came from one sample that was sequenced in a study of T cell responses to AZD1222 COVID-19 vaccine (dated by TCRdb to 2020 to 2022). Per the publication, the time point label means: baseline before first vaccination. The library was built by means of the immunoSEQ multiplex PCR assay. TCRdb carries this immuneACCESS record with in-frame sequences only. Its versions omit some clonotypes, under half of them owing to an unresolved V gene in the studies checked, with the rest unexplained. This sample gives approximately 160,000 clones in total; 85% to 95% of them show up just once. Over 0.8% of the sample comes from the top ten. The material sequenced was peripheral blood, taken on day 0 of AZD1222 vaccination. The origin of the receptors is an adult in good health.

The genes are TRBV30 and TRBJ2-1, with TRBD2 identical over 14 bases. After removal of 5 bases from V and 8 bases from J, the junction contained 8 bases not matched to a gene. Germline V lookup: CDR1 GTSNPN, CDR2 SVGIG (reference sequence). The length of the CDR3 is 15 residues. CDR3: CAWEATSGGAYEQFF. The CDR3 region has the DNA TGTGCCTGGGAGGCGACTAGCGGGGGGGCTTATGAGCAGTTCTTC.

V gene TRBV19 combines with J gene TRBJ1-5, with 11 bases identical to TRBD1. There are 17 residues in the CDR3. The V segment lost 0 bases and the J segment 6 bases; nucleotides outside the gene matches: 7. Germline CDR1 reads LNHDA; CDR2 reads SQIVND (reference sequence). The CDR3 here is CASSIDFRTGGLQPQHF. In DNA, the CDR3 is TGTGCCAGTAGTATAGATTTTCGGACAGGGGGCCTTCAGCCCCAGCATTTT.

This chain links TRBV7-3 with TRBJ1-1, with a weak D call TRBD1 (5 bases). The V end lost 2 bases, the J end lost 3 bases, and 7 bases lay between the germline ends. Germline V gives CDR1 SGHTA, CDR2 FQGTGA. CDR3 length: 13 residues. CDR3 sequence reads: CASSLDSYTEAFF. CDR3 in DNA: TGTGCCAGCAGCTTAGACAGCTACACTGAAGCTTTCTTT.

J is TRBJ1-3 and V is TRBV24-1; D remains ambiguous. CDR3 length: 16 residues. V shed 1 base and J shed 0 bases, with 9 bases lying between them. The germline gives CDR1 KGHDR, CDR2 SFDVKD. The CDR3 loop is CATSDFFRISGNTIYF. The CDR3 DNA follows: TGTGCCACCAGTGATTTTTTCCGGATCTCTGGAAACACCATATATTTT.

J is TRBJ2-3 and V is TRBV7-3; D is unresolved. Germline V gene sequence: CDR1 SGHTA, CDR2 FQGTGA. Trimming left V 2 bases short and J 0 bases short, with 12 bases between. The CDR3 sequence is 16 residues long. CDR3 region: CASSLFSPASTDTQYF. In DNA, the CDR3 is TGTGCCAGCAGCTTATTTTCCCCCGCTAGCACAGATACGCAGTATTTT.